This T cell receptor beta chain is from a study of T cells of healthy individuals. MiXCR, run by TCRdb on the 5' RACE reads, gives a single entry per CDR3 protein. The table lists about 96,000 distinct CDR3 sequences, 15% to 20% of them singletons, with 6.2% in the top ten. From germline, CDR1 is DFQATT and CDR2 SNEGSKA (reference sequence). V gave up 8 bases and J gave up 0 bases, with 26 bases separating them. This CDR3 comprises 18 residues. The rearrangement uses TRBV20-1 and TRBJ2-1, with a weak D call TRBD2 (7 bases). This TCR derives from a human donor in good health. CDR3 sequence (DNA): TGCAGTCCAAGGGGGGGAGGGTCGGAACGAAGCTCCTACAATGAGCAGTTCTTC. As protein: CSPRGGGSERSSYNEQFF.